This T cell receptor beta chain stems from a study of cytomegalovirus exposure and HLA in healthy donors. Study outcomes and limitations: Many donors carried some public TCRs, although rarity characterized most TCR sequences. The study had only CMV serostatus as immune exposure information. Three CMV-associated chains proved CMV antigen-specific in vitro. Another analysis was done later, and it associated 15,000 or so TCR beta sequences with HLA alleles at 0.05 false discovery rate.

About this clone: Its antigen is not known.

The CDR3 is 14 residues long. Germline loops: CDR1 SGHTS, CDR2 YDEGEE. V lost 0 bases and J lost 5, with 10 bases in between. It was with 60 Vbeta and 13 Jbeta primers that the PCR ran. Profiled with immunoSEQ multiplex PCR; TCRdb holds only in-frame clones, not every one. This sample yields 120,000 to 150,000 clones, of which 73% are seen a single time; about 1.2% belongs to the top ten. The sample consisted of PBMCs. This clonotype was sampled from a middle-aged woman in good health and CMV-seronegative. The V call is TRBV5-8, the J call TRBJ2-3; D remains unclear. CDR3: CASSLGQVEDTQYF. The DNA of the CDR3 is TGTGCCAGCAGCTTGGGGCAGGTTGAAGATACGCAGTATTTT.